This is a list of T cell receptor beta chains from one sample in a study of glioma-infiltrating T cells after dendritic cell vaccination. Measured with immunoSEQ multiplex PCR; TCRdb has only the in-frame clones, and not every one. The sample shows roughly 62,000 clones, about 80% of them seen only once. Sequencing was performed on blood, taken after dendritic cell vaccination. The receptors originated from a human donor with glioblastoma. Each CDR3 is given with its conserved first and last residue. D genes are given only for firm matches. Expanded clones get a size class; other rows say once, few or many, or leave the size out.

v_gene	j_gene	d_gene	abundance	CDR3nt	CDR3aa
TRBV11-3	TRBJ1-6	-	-	TGTGCCAGCAGCAAACCGCAGGGATTGAATTCGCCCCTCCACTTT	CASSKPQGLNSPLHF
TRBV6-6	TRBJ1-4	-	-	TGTGCCAGCAGTTCCCGGGGAGGGATTAATGAAAAACTGTTTTTT	CASSSRGGINEKLFF
TRBV5-1	TRBJ1-1	TRBD1	-	TGCGCCAGCAGGACGACAGGGCCGAACACTGAAGCTTTCTTT	CASRTTGPNTEAFF
TRBV5-4	TRBJ1-2	TRBD1	-	TGTGCCAGCAGCTGGACAGGGGGCTCCGATGGCTACACCTTC	CASSWTGGSDGYTF
TRBV5-4	TRBJ2-3	TRBD2	-	TGTGCCAGCCAGGGAGCGGGGGGTAGCACAGATACGCAGTATTTT	CASQGAGGSTDTQYF
TRBV7-9	TRBJ2-2	-	-	TGTGCCAGCAGCCGAGATAGCGCTGGGGAGCTGTTTTTT	CASSRDSAGELFF
TRBV19	TRBJ2-7	TRBD1	-	TGTGCCAGTAGCAGCGGACAGGGTTTCGAGGAGCAGTACTTC	CASSSGQGFEEQYF
TRBV6-5	TRBJ2-1	-	-	TGTGCCAGCAGTTACAACAAGGACAGATACAATGAGCAGTTCTTC	CASSYNKDRYNEQFF
TRBV7-2	TRBJ2-7	-	-	TGTGCCAGCAGCAGACGGACTACAGCCTCTGAGCAGTACTTC	CASSRRTTASEQYF
TRBV5-1	TRBJ1-2	TRBD1	-	TGCGCCAGCAGCTTGGAAGCCAGGGGGCTAATCTATGGCTACACCTTC	CASSLEARGLIYGYTF
TRBV4-3	TRBJ1-1	-	-	TGCGCCAGCAGCCAAGGGGGTGAGGGGGACACTGAAGCTTTCTTT	CASSQGGEGDTEAFF
TRBV15	TRBJ2-2	TRBD2	-	TGTGCCACCAGCAGAGAGGCATTGCGGGGGGGAGAAACCGGGGAGCTGTTTTTT	CATSREALRGGETGELFF
TRBV11-2	TRBJ2-7	-	-	TGTGCCAGCAGCTTAGCCTGGAGGGGCGGGGCCTACGAGCAGTACTTC	CASSLAWRGGAYEQYF
TRBV10-3	TRBJ2-4	TRBD1	-	TGTGCCATCAGTGAGCCGGGACAGGGGGCTCACAAAAACATTCAGTACTTC	CAISEPGQGAHKNIQYF
TRBV5-1	TRBJ2-1	-	-	TGCGCCAGCTTGGGGGGAAATGAGCAGTTCTTC	CASLGGNEQFF
TRBV7-8	TRBJ2-7	-	-	TGTGCCAGCAGCTCGCAGGGGGGCTCTCGGGACGAGCAGTACTTC	CASSSQGGSRDEQYF
TRBV6-5	TRBJ2-7	-	few	TGTGCCAGCAGTTACTCGTGGGGGCTCAACGAGCAGTACTTC	CASSYSWGLNEQYF
TRBV10-3	TRBJ1-5	-	-	TGTGCCATCAGTGATGAGGGTTCCTCCAATCAGCCCCAGCATTTT	CAISDEGSSNQPQHF
TRBV10-1	TRBJ2-1	-	-	TGCGCCAGCAGTGAGTCGGACAGACCGAGCTCCTACAATGAGCAGTTCTTC	CASSESDRPSSYNEQFF
TRBV29-1	TRBJ1-1	-	-	TGCAGCGCTGCGAATGGCAGGCGCGCTGAAGCTTTCTTT	CSAANGRRAEAFF
TRBV27	TRBJ1-2	-	once	TGTGCCAGCAGTTTAGGTTGGGGCAACTATGGCTACACCTTC	CASSLGWGNYGYTF
TRBV2	TRBJ2-1	TRBD2	-	TGTGCCACCAGAGGAGGACTAGCTAACTGGGAGCAGTTCTTC	CATRGGLANWEQFF
TRBV14	TRBJ1-2	TRBD1	-	TGTGCCAGCAGCCGAACCGGGACAGGGAACTATGGCTACACCTTC	CASSRTGTGNYGYTF
TRBV7-6	TRBJ1-4	-	-	TGTGCCAGCAGCTCCGAACAGGCTGGGGCGGAAAAACTGTTTTTT	CASSSEQAGAEKLFF